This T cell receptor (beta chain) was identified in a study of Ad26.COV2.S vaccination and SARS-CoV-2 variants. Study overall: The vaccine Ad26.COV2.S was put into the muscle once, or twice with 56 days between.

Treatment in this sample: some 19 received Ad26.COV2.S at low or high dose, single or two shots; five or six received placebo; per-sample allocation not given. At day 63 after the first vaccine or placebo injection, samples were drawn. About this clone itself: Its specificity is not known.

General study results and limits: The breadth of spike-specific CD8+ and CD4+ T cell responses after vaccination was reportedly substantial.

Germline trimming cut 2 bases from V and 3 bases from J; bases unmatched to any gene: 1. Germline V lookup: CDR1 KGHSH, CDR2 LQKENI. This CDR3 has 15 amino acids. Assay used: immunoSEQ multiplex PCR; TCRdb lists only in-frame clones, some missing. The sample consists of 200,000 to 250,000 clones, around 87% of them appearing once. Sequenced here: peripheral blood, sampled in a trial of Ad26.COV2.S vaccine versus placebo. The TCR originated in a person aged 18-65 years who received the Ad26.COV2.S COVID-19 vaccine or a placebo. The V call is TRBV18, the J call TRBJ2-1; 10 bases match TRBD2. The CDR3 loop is CASSPTSGDYNEQFF. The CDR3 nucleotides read TGTGCCAGCTCACCAACTAGCGGGGACTACAATGAGCAGTTCTTC.